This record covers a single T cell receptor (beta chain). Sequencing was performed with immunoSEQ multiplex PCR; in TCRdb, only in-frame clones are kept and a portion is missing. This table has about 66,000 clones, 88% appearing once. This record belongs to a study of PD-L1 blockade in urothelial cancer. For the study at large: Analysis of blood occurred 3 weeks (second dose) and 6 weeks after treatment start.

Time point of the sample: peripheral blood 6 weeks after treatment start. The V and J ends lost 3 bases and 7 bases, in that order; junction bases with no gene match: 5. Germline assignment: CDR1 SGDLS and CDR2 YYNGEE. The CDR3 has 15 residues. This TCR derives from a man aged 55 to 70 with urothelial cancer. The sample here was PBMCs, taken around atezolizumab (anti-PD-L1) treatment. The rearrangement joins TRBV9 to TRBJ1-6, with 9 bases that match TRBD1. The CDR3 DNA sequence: TGTGCCAGCAGCGCCGGACAGGGGAAGAATTCACCCCTCCACTTT. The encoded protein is CASSAGQGKNSPLHF. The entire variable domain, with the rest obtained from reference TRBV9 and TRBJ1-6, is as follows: DSGVTQTPKHLITATGQRVTLRCSPRSGDLSVYWYQQSLDQGLQFLIQYYNGEERAKGNILERFSAQQFPDLHSELNLSSLELGDSALYFCASSAGQGKNSPLHFGNGTRLTVT.